The sequence of this TCR beta chain was determined in a study of blood T cell repertoires in COVID-19. At the level of the study: The analysed material was cDNA or gDNA that came from T cells, B-cell-depleted T cells, or PBMCs.

As processed by the authors: Estimated nucleated cell counts came from reference gene primer amplification. Profiling relied on immunoSEQ multiplex PCR, and the TCRdb table lists in-frame clones only, not all of them. That table is the source of V, J and clone size, and D and trimming were worked out from the DNA. Of 220,000 or so clones listed, roughly 89% were seen once; the top ten hold around 6.5%. The CDR3 is 18 residues long. V shed 1 base and J 4 bases; nucleotides not matched to a gene: 9. In germline, CDR1 is SGHTA, CDR2 FQGTGA. This TCR came from a man aged 55 to 69 who had recovered from COVID-19. This sequence joins TRBV7-3 and TRBJ2-3; the match to TRBD2 covers 12 bases. What was sequenced was peripheral blood. The DNA of the CDR3 is TGTGCCAGCAGCTTAAGGGGGCTAGCGGGAGGGCCCTCAGATACGCAGTATTTT. This sequence encodes CASSLRGLAGGPSDTQYF. Full variable domain (rest looked up from reference TRBV7-3 and TRBJ2-3): GAGVSQTPSNKVTEKGKYVELRCDPISGHTALYWYRQSLGQGPEFLIYFQGTGAADDSGLPNDRFFAVRPEGSVSTLKIQRTERGDSAVYLCASSLRGLAGGPSDTQYFGPGTRLTVL.